Below, one T cell receptor (beta chain) is given with its context. Its antigen is undetermined. The source of the sample is a study of T cell responses to AZD1222 COVID-19 vaccine. Study findings and constraints: Samples come after the peak T cell response, not at day 14. Clonal diversity may have been underestimated, and the donors were mostly white British, with more females than males. Unmutated variant regions are reportedly the target of nearly half of TCRs that are spike-specific. There were vaccine-associated CD4 TCRs across spike, dominant at 160-218 and 743-854.

Measured with immunoSEQ multiplex PCR; TCRdb has only the in-frame clones, and not every one. The sample has under 70,000 clones, roughly nine tenths seen once; the top ten hold around 13%. CDR3 size: 16 residues. Germline V lookup: CDR1 LNHDA, CDR2 SQIVND (reference sequence). V gave up 4 bases and J gave up 3 bases, with 19 bases separating them. Sequenced material: peripheral blood, taken 28 days after the second AZD1222 dose. This sequence originates from an adult who received the AZD1222 COVID-19 vaccine. This sequence joins TRBV19 and TRBJ2-7; no definite D call. As DNA, the CDR3 is TGTGCCAGTAGTAGAGTTGATAGGTTAGAACTCTACGAGCAGTACTTC. It specifies CASSRVDRLELYEQYF.